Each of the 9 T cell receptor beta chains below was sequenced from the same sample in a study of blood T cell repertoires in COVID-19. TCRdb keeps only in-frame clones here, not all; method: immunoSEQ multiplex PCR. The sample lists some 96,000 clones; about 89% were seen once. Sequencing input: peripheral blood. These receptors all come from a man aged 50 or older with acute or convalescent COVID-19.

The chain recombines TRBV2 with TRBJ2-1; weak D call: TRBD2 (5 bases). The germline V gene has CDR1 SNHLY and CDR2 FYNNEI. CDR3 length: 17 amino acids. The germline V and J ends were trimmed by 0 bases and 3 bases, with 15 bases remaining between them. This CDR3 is CASSEALRGLDYNEQFF. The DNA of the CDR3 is TGTGCCAGCAGTGAAGCGCTTCGAGGGCTAGACTACAATGAGCAGTTCTTC.

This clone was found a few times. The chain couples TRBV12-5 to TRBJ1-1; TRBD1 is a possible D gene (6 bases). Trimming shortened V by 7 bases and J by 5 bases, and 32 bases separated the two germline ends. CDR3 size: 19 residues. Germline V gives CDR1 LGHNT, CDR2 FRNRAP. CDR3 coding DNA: TGTGCTAGTGTCTCATCTGTGTCTGGGGACACAGGCTTTCGGACTGAAGCTTTCTTT. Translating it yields CASVSSVSGDTGFRTEAFF.

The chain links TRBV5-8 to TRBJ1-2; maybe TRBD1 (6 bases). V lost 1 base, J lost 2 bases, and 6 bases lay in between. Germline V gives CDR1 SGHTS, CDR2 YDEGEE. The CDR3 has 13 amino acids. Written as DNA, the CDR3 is TGTGCCAGCAGCTTGCAGGGGAACTATGGCTACACCTTC. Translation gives CASSLQGNYGYTF.

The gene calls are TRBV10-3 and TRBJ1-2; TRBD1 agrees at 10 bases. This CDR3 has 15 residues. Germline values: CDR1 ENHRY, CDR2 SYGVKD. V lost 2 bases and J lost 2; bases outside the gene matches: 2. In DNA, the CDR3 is TGTGCCATCAGTGAGAGGACAGGGGGAAACTATGGCTACACCTTC. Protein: CAISERTGGNYGYTF.

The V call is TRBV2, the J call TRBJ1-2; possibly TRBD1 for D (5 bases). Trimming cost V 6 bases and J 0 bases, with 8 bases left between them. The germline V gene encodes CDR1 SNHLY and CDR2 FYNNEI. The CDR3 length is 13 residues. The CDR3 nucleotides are TGTGCCAGCAGGGGGCAGGCTAACTATGGCTACACCTTC. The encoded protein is CASRGQANYGYTF.

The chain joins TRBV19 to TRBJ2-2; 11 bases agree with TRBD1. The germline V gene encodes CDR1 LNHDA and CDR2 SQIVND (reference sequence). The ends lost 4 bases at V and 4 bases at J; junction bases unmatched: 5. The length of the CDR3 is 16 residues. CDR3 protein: CASSTGQGAGTGELFF. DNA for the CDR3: TGTGCCAGTAGTACCGGACAGGGGGCGGGCACCGGGGAGCTGTTTTTT. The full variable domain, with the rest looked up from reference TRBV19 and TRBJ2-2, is DGGITQSPKYLFRKEGQNVTLSCEQNLNHDAMYWYRQDPGQGLRLIYYSQIVNDFQKGDIAEGYSVSREKKESFPLTVTSAQKNPTAFYLCASSTGQGAGTGELFFGEGSRLTVL.

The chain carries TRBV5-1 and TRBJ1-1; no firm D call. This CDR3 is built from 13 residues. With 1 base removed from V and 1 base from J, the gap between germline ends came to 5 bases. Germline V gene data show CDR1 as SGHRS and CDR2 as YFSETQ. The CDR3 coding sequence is TGCGCCAGCAGCTTGCAGGAGAACACTGAAGCTTTCTTT. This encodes CASSLQENTEAFF.

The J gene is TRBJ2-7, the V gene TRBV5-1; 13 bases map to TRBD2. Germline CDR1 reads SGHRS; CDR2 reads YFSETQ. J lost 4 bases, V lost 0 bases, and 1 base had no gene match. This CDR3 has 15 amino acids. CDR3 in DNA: TGCGCCAGCAGCTTGGGGACTAGCGGGAGTTACGAGCAGTACTTC. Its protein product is CASSLGTSGSYEQYF.

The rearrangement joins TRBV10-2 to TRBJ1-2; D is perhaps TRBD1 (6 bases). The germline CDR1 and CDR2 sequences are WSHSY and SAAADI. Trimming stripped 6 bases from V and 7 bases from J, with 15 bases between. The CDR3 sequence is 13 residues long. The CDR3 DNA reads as TGCGCCAGCAGCGGGGACAATCTAGGTGGCTACACCTTC. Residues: CASSGDNLGGYTF.